This TCR beta chain was recovered during a study of shared clonotypes between healthy human individuals. This CDR3 has 13 residues. V dropped 2 bases and J dropped 2 bases, with 7 bases sitting between them. The germline CDR1 and CDR2 sequences are SGHAT and FQNNGV. Regarding this clone: Its antigen is still unknown.

When replicate PCRs were run on unsorted PBMC, they used approximately 300 ng DNA, approximately 31,000 T cell genomes. Libraries were prepared by immunoSEQ multiplex PCR; TCRdb keeps only in-frame clonotypes and omits some of them. The sample consists of around 500,000 clones, roughly 80% of them appearing once. Findings of the study overall: It was only blood that was sampled, and tissue repertoires likely differ.

This TCR derives from a woman aged 35 to 49 in good health. Some clones in this sample may be carry-over from other donors' samples. The V call is TRBV11-2, the J call TRBJ2-7; possibly TRBD1 for D (6 bases). What was sequenced was PBMCs. The CDR3 sequence is CASSLTGTYEQYF. The CDR3 DNA reads as TGTGCCAGCAGCTTAACAGGGACCTACGAGCAGTACTTC.